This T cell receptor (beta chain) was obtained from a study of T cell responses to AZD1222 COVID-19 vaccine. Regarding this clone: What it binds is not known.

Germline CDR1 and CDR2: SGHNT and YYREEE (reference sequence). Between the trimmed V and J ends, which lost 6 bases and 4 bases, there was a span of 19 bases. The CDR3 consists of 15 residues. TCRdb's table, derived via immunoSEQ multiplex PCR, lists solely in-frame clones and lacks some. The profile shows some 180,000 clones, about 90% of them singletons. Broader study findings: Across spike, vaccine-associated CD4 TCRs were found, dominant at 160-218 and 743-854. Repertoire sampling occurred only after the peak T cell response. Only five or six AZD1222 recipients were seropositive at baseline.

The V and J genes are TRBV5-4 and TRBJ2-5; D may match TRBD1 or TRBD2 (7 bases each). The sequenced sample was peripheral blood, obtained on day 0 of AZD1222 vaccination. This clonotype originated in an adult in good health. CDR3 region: CASTPGRGRGETQYF. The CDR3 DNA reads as TGTGCCAGCACCCCGGGGAGGGGGCGAGGAGAGACCCAGTACTTC.